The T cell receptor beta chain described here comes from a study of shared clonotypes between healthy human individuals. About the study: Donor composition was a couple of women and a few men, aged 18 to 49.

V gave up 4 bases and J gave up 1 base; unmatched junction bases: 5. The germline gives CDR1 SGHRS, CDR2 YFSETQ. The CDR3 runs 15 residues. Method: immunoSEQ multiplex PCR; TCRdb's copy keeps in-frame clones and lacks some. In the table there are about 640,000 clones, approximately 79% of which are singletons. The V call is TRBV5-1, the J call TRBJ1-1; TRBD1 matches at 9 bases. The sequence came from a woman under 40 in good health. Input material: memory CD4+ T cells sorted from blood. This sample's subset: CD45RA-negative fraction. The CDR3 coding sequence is TGCGCCAGCAGCCCTGTGGGACAGGGGAACACTGAAGCTTTCTTT. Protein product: CASSPVGQGNTEAFF. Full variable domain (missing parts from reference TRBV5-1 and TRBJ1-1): KAGVTQTPRYLIKTRGQQVTLSCSPISGHRSVSWYQQTPGQGLQFLFEYFSETQRNKGNFPGRFSGRQFSNSRSEMNVSTLELGDSALYLCASSPVGQGNTEAFFGQGTRLTVV.